The 23 T cell receptor beta chains below all came from one sample that was sequenced in a study of regulatory T cells in long-lasting Graves disease. iRepertoire HTBI primers and Arm-PCR of CDR3 regions built TCR beta libraries. TCRdb recomputed calls from the multiplex PCR reads with MiXCR, one row per CDR3 protein. The table has hundreds of thousands of distinct CDR3 sequences, approximately 15% seen once. Time point specified: newly diagnosed GD, antithyroid drugs for less than 3 months. Extracted PBMC RNA gave rise to the TCR library. These same records also appear under a second study, on T cells in Graves' hyperthyroidism and ophthalmopathy.

The sample consisted of peripheral blood mononuclear cells (PBMCs), taken at new diagnosis, from a patient treated with antithyroid drugs. These receptors originate from a woman aged 25 to 39 with Graves disease.

This clonotype was found many times. V usage is TRBV7-2 and J usage is TRBJ1-1, with D possibly TRBD1 on 5 matching bases. CDR1 is SGHTA and CDR2 is FQGNSA in the germline V gene. V was shortened by 6 bases and J by 1 base, with 6 bases between the two germline ends. The CDR3 has 12 amino acids. The CDR3 coding sequence is TGTGCCAGCAGTACAGGGAACACTGAAGCTTTCTTT. Residues: CASSTGNTEAFF.

The chain combines TRBV5-6 with TRBJ2-3; TRBD2 agrees at 8 bases. This CDR3 is 13 amino acids long. The trim removed 4 bases at V and 6 bases at J, leaving 4 bases unmatched. Germline-derived CDR1 and CDR2 are SGHDT and YYEEEE. As DNA, the CDR3 is TGTGCCAGCAGCGCCGGGGGGGCGGATACGCAGTATTTT. Protein: CASSAGGADTQYF.

As DNA, the CDR3 is TGTGCCAGCACCCCAGAGGGGATCGGCACTGAAGCTTTCTTT. Translating gives CASTPEGIGTEAFF. The genes are TRBV14 and TRBJ1-1; D may be TRBD1 (5 bases). Trimming took off 7 bases at V and 4 bases at J, with 16 bases between the two ends. The CDR3 has 14 amino acids. The germline gives CDR1 SGHDN, CDR2 FVKESK.

This clonotype was seen a handful of times. This chain links TRBV5-6 with TRBJ1-2; D perhaps matches TRBD1 (5 bases). Germline-derived CDR1 and CDR2 are SGHDT and YYEEEE. Trimming pared 2 bases from V and 4 bases from J, leaving 12 bases between. CDR3 length: 14 amino acids. The CDR3 DNA is TGTGCCAGCAGCTTTATACAGGATCGCTATGGCTACACCTTC. Amino acids: CASSFIQDRYGYTF.

This clonotype came up many times. CDR3 DNA sequence: TGCAGTGCTAGCGGATCCCTAGACAGGCCGACCTACGAGCAGTACTTC. Its translation is CSASGSLDRPTYEQYF. V usage is TRBV20-1 and J usage is TRBJ2-7, with a possible D match to TRBD1 (6 bases). With 3 bases removed from V and 2 bases from J, the gap between germline ends came to 20 bases. The V gene's germline CDR1 is DFQATT and CDR2 SNEGSKA (reference sequence). CDR3 length: 16 residues.

The chain couples TRBV29-1 to TRBJ1-4, with TRBD1 matching 7 bases. V dropped 5 bases and J dropped 3; count of bases not matched to a gene: 3. Germline values: CDR1 SQVTM, CDR2 ANQGSEA. The CDR3 has 13 amino acids. CDR3 coding DNA: TGCAGCGTTCCCGGGACAGCTAATGAAAAACTGTTTTTT. Protein product: CSVPGTANEKLFF. Drawing the rest from reference TRBV29-1 and TRBJ1-4, the complete variable domain is SAVISQKPSRDICQRGTSLTIQCQVDSQVTMMFWYRQQPGQSLTLIATANQGSEATYESGFVIDKFPISRPNLTFSTLTVSNMSPEDSSIYLCSVPGTANEKLFFGSGTQLSVL.

This sequence joins TRBV5-1 and TRBJ2-4; a weak D match, TRBD2 (6 bases). With 1 base removed from V and 7 bases from J, the gap between germline ends came to 18 bases. The CDR3 has 16 residues. Germline CDR1 is SGHRS and CDR2 is YFSETQ. The CDR3 DNA is TGCGCCAGCAGCTTGTCCGGCGGGGACTCAACTAACATTCAGTACTTC. Residues: CASSLSGGDSTNIQYF. Variable domain in full (rest from reference TRBV5-1 and TRBJ2-4): KAGVTQTPRYLIKTRGQQVTLSCSPISGHRSVSWYQQTPGQGLQFLFEYFSETQRNKGNFPGRFSGRQFSNSRSEMNVSTLELGDSALYLCASSLSGGDSTNIQYFGAGTRLSVL.

This clonotype was counted between two and nine times. The chain combines TRBV7-2 with TRBJ2-7; TRBD1 might be the D (6 bases). V lost 1 base, J lost 7 bases, and 17 bases lay in between. The CDR3 runs 15 residues. Germline loops: CDR1 SGHTA, CDR2 FQGNSA. The CDR3 bases are TGTGCCAGCAGCTTAGGTGGTGGGGGCAGTGGGGAGCAGTACTTC. Protein: CASSLGGGGSGEQYF.

This chain connects TRBV2 to TRBJ2-1; D unclear. This CDR3 is 14 amino acids long. CDR1 is SNHLY, CDR2 FYNNEI, per germline. V lost 7 bases and J lost 8, with 18 bases in between. The CDR3 nucleotides are TGTGCCAGCAAAACGTCGGCCCGATCGGATGAGCAGTTCTTC. Its protein is CASKTSARSDEQFF. Full variable domain (rest looked up from reference TRBV2 and TRBJ2-1): EPEVTQTPSHQVTQMGQEVILRCVPISNHLYFYWYRQILGQKVEFLVSFYNNEISEKSEIFDDQFSVERPDGSNFTLKIRSTKLEDSAMYFCASKTSARSDEQFFGPGTRLTVL.

This clonotype occurred many times. This chain connects TRBV12-3 or TRBV12-4 to TRBJ1-5; possibly TRBD1 for D (5 bases). The CDR3 has 13 amino acids. The V and J ends lost 7 bases and 5 bases respectively, with 12 bases between them. CDR3 sequence (DNA): TGTGCCAGCACCTCTGACAGAGATCAGCCCCAGCATTTT. It encodes CASTSDRDQPQHF.

In the case of this clonotype: At one end the junction does not follow the germline gene, possibly because of a read error. This chain connects TRBV20-1 to TRBJ2-1; D remains unclear. The CDR3 loop spans 8 amino acids. Germline V gene lookup returns CDR1 DFQATT and CDR2 SNEGSKA (reference sequence). CDR3 sequence: CSARERNF. The DNA for the CDR3 is TGCAGTGCTAGAGAGAGGAACTTC.

This clonotype was seen ten or more times. The chain couples TRBV20-1 to TRBJ2-1; D ambiguous. Trimming stripped 3 bases from V and 4 bases from J, with 4 bases between. Germline lookup yields CDR1 DFQATT and CDR2 SNEGSKA (reference sequence). This CDR3 contains 11 residues. In DNA, the CDR3 is TGCAGTGCTAGCGGGTACAATGAGCAGTTCTTC. Its protein is CSASGYNEQFF.

This clonotype was recorded many times. The V call is TRBV12-3 or TRBV12-4, the J call TRBJ2-7; TRBD2 matches at 11 bases. The CDR3 has 15 amino acids. With V trimmed by 6 bases and J by 0 bases, 4 bases remained unmatched. The chain's CDR3 is CASRLAGDLSYEQYF. The DNA of the CDR3 is TGTGCCAGCAGACTAGCGGGAGACCTCTCCTACGAGCAGTACTTC.

The gene calls are TRBV11-1 and TRBJ2-6; D remains ambiguous. The CDR3 has 18 residues. Germline V gene data show CDR1 as SGHAT and CDR2 as FQDESV (reference sequence). Trimming shortened V by 0 bases and J by 3 bases, and 15 bases separated the two germline ends. For the CDR3, the DNA is TGTGCCAGCAGCTTAGCCCTGTCTTGGAGTCTTGGGGCCAACGTCCTGACTTTC. This translates into CASSLALSWSLGANVLTF.

The genes are TRBV20-1 and TRBJ1-6; no clear D. The CDR3 runs to 11 residues. Trimming removed 0 bases from V and 10 bases from J, with 4 bases in between. Germline values: CDR1 DFQATT, CDR2 SNEGSKA (reference sequence). The CDR3 sequence is CSARDDSPLHF. In nucleotides, the CDR3 is TGCAGTGCTAGAGACGACTCACCCCTCCACTTT.

Concerning this clonotype: This may come from a read error, since a much larger clone is one base off. CDR3 nucleotide sequence: TGTGCCAACAGGGCACCCCGAGACACTGAAGCTTTCTTT. Its translation is CANRAPRDTEAFF. The chain combines TRBV12-3 or TRBV12-4 with TRBJ1-1; the D gene is possibly TRBD1 (6 bases). The CDR3 covers 13 residues. V dropped 10 bases and J dropped 3 bases, with 15 bases sitting between them.

The chain couples TRBV5-1 to TRBJ2-2; a possible D gene is TRBD1 (6 bases). The CDR3 spans 16 residues. V was clipped by 0 bases and J by 1 base, with 10 bases between them. Germline-derived CDR1 and CDR2 are SGHRS and YFSETQ. The CDR3: CASSLATGLNTGELFF. CDR3 bases: TGCGCCAGCAGCTTGGCAACAGGGTTGAACACCGGGGAGCTGTTTTTT.

For this clonotype: Sequence at one end of the junction differs from germline and may be a read error. V is TRBV6-4 and J is TRBJ2-7; D perhaps matches TRBD2 (5 bases). The CDR3 length is 13 residues. CDR1 is MRHNA and CDR2 is SNTAGT in the germline V gene. CDR3 sequence: CASSYSGDYEQYF. The CDR3 coding sequence is TGTGCCAGCAGTTACTCCGGGGACTACGAGCAGTACTTC.

This clonotype was seen just once. The rearrangement uses TRBV7-9 and TRBJ2-7, with 9 bases that match TRBD1. J was trimmed by 7 bases and V by 8 bases; bases with no gene match: 15. Germline V gene sequence: CDR1 SEHNR, CDR2 FQNEAQ (reference sequence). This CDR3 comprises 15 residues. The CDR3 nucleotides read TGTGCCAGCCGCCGTTCGGGGACAGGGCCTGAAGAGCAGTACTTC. The encoded protein is CASRRSGTGPEEQYF.

This clonotype turned up a few times. The chain employs TRBV27 and TRBJ2-3, with a tentative D call TRBD2 (5 bases). The CDR3 sequence is 15 residues long. Germline CDR1 reads MNHEY; CDR2 reads SMNVEV (reference sequence). Trimming shortened V by 5 bases and J by 2 bases, and 14 bases separated the two germline ends. DNA for the CDR3: TGTGCCAGCAGTGAGAAGCGGATGTTCACAGATACGCAGTATTTT. It is translated as CASSEKRMFTDTQYF.

This chain joins TRBV3-1 and TRBJ2-3; the D is unclear. Looked up from germline, CDR1 is LGHDT and CDR2 is YNNKEL (reference sequence). The CDR3 runs 11 residues. V lost 2 bases to trimming and J lost 7 bases, with 4 bases between them. This CDR3 is CASSQSYTQYF. In nucleotides, the CDR3 is TGTGCCAGCAGCCAAAGTTATACGCAGTATTTT.

This clonotype has a handful of counts. The rearrangement uses TRBV11-2 and TRBJ2-3; D call uncertain. The CDR3 runs 20 residues. V was trimmed by 1 base and J by 4 bases, leaving 27 bases between them. Germline assignment: CDR1 SGHAT and CDR2 FQNNGV. The CDR3 region is CASSLAPQKSVTGEPDTQYF. The DNA of the CDR3 is TGTGCCAGCAGCTTAGCCCCCCAGAAAAGCGTGACTGGAGAGCCAGATACGCAGTATTTT.

The table lists this clonotype with many counts. V and J are TRBV28 and TRBJ1-1; no reliable D call. The CDR3 extends over 13 amino acids. Per the germline V gene, CDR1 is MDHEN and CDR2 is SYDVKM. V lost 2 bases to trimming and J lost 6 bases, with 10 bases between them. CDR3 loop: CASSLGGEPEAFF. DNA for the CDR3: TGTGCCAGCAGTTTAGGTGGGGAACCTGAAGCTTTCTTT.